The next 5 T cell receptor beta chains were all read from a single sample in a study of CD8+ T cells in alopecia areata. Reverse transcription of extracted RNA yielded cDNA, which provided the sequencing template. Sequencing used immunoSEQ multiplex PCR; TCRdb keeps in-frame clones, though not all of them. The sample consists of approximately 140,000 clones, roughly 48% of them appearing once. Sequences were obtained from CD4+ T cells sorted from blood. The receptors here all came from a human donor with alopecia areata.

This chain connects TRBV4-1 to TRBJ1-2; 11 positions match TRBD1. The CDR3 sequence is 16 residues long. V trimming: 5 bases; J trimming: 4 bases; junction bases outside the gene matches: 9. Germline lookup yields CDR1 MGHRA and CDR2 YSYEKL. The CDR3 region has the DNA TGCGCCAGCAGCTTCTTACCGGGACAGGGGGTCTATGGCTACACCTTC. It is translated as CASSFLPGQGVYGYTF.

The chain couples TRBV18 to TRBJ2-5; D gene uncertain. The CDR3 is made up of 13 amino acids. Germline lookup yields CDR1 KGHSH and CDR2 LQKENI. V shed 1 base and J shed 2 bases, with 5 bases lying between them. The CDR3 DNA follows: TGTGCCAGCTCACCACTCAGGCAAGAGACCCAGTACTTC. Protein sequence: CASSPLRQETQYF.

A remark on this clone: One junction end does not reproduce the germline sequence, and a read error may be involved. The V and J genes are TRBV7-7 and TRBJ2-5, with 8 bases lining up with TRBD2. CDR3 length: 15 residues. The V gene's germline CDR1 is SSHAT and CDR2 FNYEAQ (reference sequence). CDR3 coding DNA: TGTGCTAGCAGCTTTAAAGCGGGAGTCGGGGAGACCCAGTACTTC. Translating gives CASSFKAGVGETQYF.

This clone was detected only a few times. The chain combines TRBV9 with TRBJ1-1; D is uncertain. The CDR3 extends over 14 amino acids. The ends were cut back, 0 bases at V and 1 base at J, with 7 bases in the middle. Per the germline V gene, CDR1 is SGDLS and CDR2 is YYNGEE. The CDR3 here is CASSVVAGNTEAFF. CDR3 DNA: TGTGCCAGCAGCGTAGTAGCGGGGAACACTGAAGCTTTCTTT.

This clone was counted only a few times. The chain combines TRBV28 with TRBJ2-7, with a tentative D call TRBD1 (5 bases). CDR3 length equals 13 residues. Trimming stripped 7 bases from V and 2 bases from J, with 12 bases between. Per germline, CDR1 MDHEN and CDR2 SYDVKM. The CDR3, as DNA: TGTGCCAGCACCTCTGGACAAGCCTACGAGCAGTACTTC. Translated: CASTSGQAYEQYF.